This TCR beta chain was obtained from a study of cytomegalovirus exposure and HLA in healthy donors. PCR primers comprised 60 Vbeta and 13 Jbeta primers. Data came from immunoSEQ multiplex PCR; TCRdb stores just in-frame clones and leaves some out. The sample records about 200,000 clones, approximately 83% being singletons. This clone was detected once. CDR1 LGHNA and CDR2 YNFKEQ come from the germline V gene. The CDR3 is 14 residues long. V lost 1 base and J lost 2; bases outside the gene matches: 0. The chain carries TRBV4-2 and TRBJ2-3; 7 bases line up with TRBD2. This clonotype was obtained from a boy younger than 10 in good health and CMV-seronegative. Material: PBMCs. In nucleotides, the CDR3 is TGTGCCAGCAGCCAAGGACTAGCCACAGATACGCAGTATTTT. Translated, it gives CASSQGLATDTQYF.